These T cell receptor beta chains were read from a single sample in a study of blood T cell repertoires in COVID-19. Here immunoSEQ multiplex PCR was the method, and the copy in TCRdb shows in-frame clones only, minus some. The sample shows 150,000 to 200,000 clones, 70% to 90% of them seen only once. The specimen sequenced was peripheral blood. The receptors were sampled from a woman in her thirties with active or convalescent COVID-19. Both conserved end residues are part of each CDR3. The D gene is left open where the match is weak. A clone size is listed for some rows: how often the clone was seen (once, few, many), or a class if it is expanded.

>TRBJ1-5|TRBV2|NA|14|NA
CASRNREGNQPQHF
TGTGCCAGCAGGAACAGGGAAGGCAATCAGCCCCAGCATTTT
>TRBJ2-3|TRBV5-1|TRBD1|17|NA
CASSPSHQGASTDTQYF
TGCGCCAGCAGCCCCTCCCATCAGGGGGCGAGCACAGATACGCAGTATTTT
>TRBJ2-1|TRBV10-3|NA|13|NA
CAIRRSGNAEQFF
TGTGCCATCAGGAGATCAGGGAATGCTGAGCAGTTCTTC
>TRBJ2-5|TRBV24-1|NA|17|NA
CATSDLNTANSQETQYF
TGTGCCACCAGTGATCTGAATACAGCAAATAGTCAAGAGACCCAGTACTTC
>TRBJ1-6|TRBV14|NA|13|NA
CASSHSYNSPLHF
TGTGCCAGCAGCCACAGCTATAATTCACCCCTCCACTTT
>TRBJ1-2|TRBV18|NA|13|NA
CASSQRYNYGYTF
TGTGCCAGCTCACAGCGTTACAACTATGGCTACACCTTC
>TRBJ1-2|TRBV27|TRBD1|16|NA
CASRATGGYSNYGYTF
TGTGCCAGCAGGGCGACAGGGGGTTACTCTAACTATGGCTACACCTTC
>TRBJ1-1|TRBV5-1|NA|14|NA
CASSFTGTNTEAFF
TGCGCCAGCAGCTTTACAGGGACGAACACTGAAGCTTTCTTT
>TRBJ1-1|TRBV6-5|TRBD1|14|NA
CATFRQGAHTEAFF
TGTGCCACCTTTCGACAGGGGGCGCACACTGAAGCTTTCTTT
>TRBJ2-3|TRBV7-2|TRBD1|16|NA
CASSSTGGQGWNTQYF
TGTGCCAGCAGCTCCACCGGGGGACAGGGGTGGAATACGCAGTATTTT
>TRBJ2-7|TRBV7-2|NA|14|NA
CASSLINRFPEQYF
TGTGCCAGCAGCTTAATCAACAGGTTCCCCGAGCAGTACTTC
>TRBJ2-7|TRBV7-2|NA|15|NA
CASSSAPGSHYEQYF
TGTGCCAGCAGCTCAGCACCGGGGTCCCACTACGAGCAGTACTTC
>TRBJ1-5|TRBV6-5|NA|14|NA
CASRQTGRNQPQHF
TGTGCCAGCAGACAAACAGGCCGTAATCAGCCCCAGCATTTT
>TRBJ2-3|TRBV27|NA|17|NA
CASSSPGLYSSTDTQYF
TGTGCCAGCAGTTCCCCAGGGTTGTACTCTAGCACAGATACGCAGTATTTT
>TRBJ1-1|TRBV4-1|NA|16|NA
CASSQDGQGRSTEAFF
TGCGCCAGCAGCCAAGATGGGCAGGGGCGATCCACTGAAGCTTTCTTT
>TRBJ2-7|TRBV5-6|NA|13|NA
CASSFRSSYEQYF
TGTGCCAGCAGCTTCCGCAGTTCCTACGAGCAGTACTTC
>TRBJ1-1|TRBV6-1|NA|12|NA
CASSELYTEAFF
TGTGCCAGCAGTGAACTTTACACTGAAGCTTTCTTT
>TRBJ1-3|TRBV6-2/TRBV6-3|TRBD1|17|NA
CASSYSRDRDNGNTIYF
TGTGCCAGCAGTTACAGCCGGGACAGGGATAACGGAAACACCATATATTTT
>TRBJ2-7|TRBV5-5|TRBD1|14|NA
CASSRDRAGYEQYF
TGTGCCAGCAGCCGGGACAGGGCGGGGTACGAGCAGTACTTC
>TRBJ1-2|TRBV5-1|TRBD1|14|few
CASSLTGEYYGYTF
TGCGCCAGTAGTCTGACAGGGGAGTACTATGGCTACACCTTC
>TRBJ2-1|TRBV5-4|NA|15|once
CASSFRSYSYNEQFF
TGTGCCAGCAGCTTTAGATCTTACTCCTACAATGAGCAGTTCTTC
>TRBJ1-2|TRBV5-6|NA|14|NA
CASSLGVGSYGYTF
TGTGCCAGCAGCTTGGGTGTAGGGAGCTATGGCTACACCTTC
>TRBJ2-7|TRBV5-6|TRBD1|16|NA
CASRTGQGASPYEQYF
TGTGCCAGCAGGACCGGACAGGGGGCGTCCCCCTACGAGCAGTACTTC
>TRBJ2-7|TRBV12-3/TRBV12-4|NA|11|NA
CASRTTYEQYF
TGTGCCAGCCGGACTACCTACGAGCAGTACTTC
>TRBJ1-1|TRBV12-3/TRBV12-4|TRBD1|13|once
CASSLRRQGEAFF
TGTGCCAGCAGTTTACGTCGACAGGGGGAAGCTTTCTTT
>TRBJ2-1|TRBV7-6|TRBD2|18|NA
CASSLARGLAVSYNEQFF
TGTGCCAGCAGCTTAGCACGGGGACTAGCGGTCTCCTACAATGAGCAGTTCTTC
>TRBJ1-5|TRBV12-3/TRBV12-4|NA|13|few
CASSPDRNQPQHF
TGTGCCAGCAGCCCGGACAGAAATCAGCCCCAGCATTTT
>TRBJ1-1|TRBV28|NA|16|NA
CASSLVQGRMNTEAFF
TGTGCCAGCAGTTTGGTGCAGGGGAGAATGAACACTGAAGCTTTCTTT
>TRBJ1-2|TRBV4-1|NA|18|NA
CASSQLLSMRRSGEGYTF
TGCGCCAGCAGCCAACTCCTATCGATGCGAAGGTCGGGTGAAGGCTACACCTTC
>TRBJ2-7|TRBV6-1|TRBD1|15|NA
CASSEWAGGSYEQYF
TGTGCCAGCAGTGAATGGGCAGGGGGATCGTACGAGCAGTACTTC
>TRBJ2-3|TRBV7-2|TRBD2|18|NA
CASALRGPGLAFTDTQYF
TGTGCCAGCGCCCTAAGGGGACCGGGACTAGCGTTCACAGATACGCAGTATTTT
>TRBJ2-6|TRBV5-1|NA|19|NA
CASSFSPQFTSSGANVLTF
TGCGCCAGCAGCTTTTCCCCTCAGTTTACTAGCTCTGGGGCCAACGTCCTGACTTTC
>TRBJ2-2|TRBV12-1|NA|15|NA
CASSAGGLNTGELFF
TGTGCCAGCAGCGCGGGGGGGTTGAACACCGGGGAGCTGTTTTTT
>TRBJ2-5|TRBV19|TRBD1|15|NA
CASSPIRQGQETQYF
TGTGCCAGTAGTCCTATCCGACAGGGCCAAGAGACCCAGTACTTC
>TRBJ2-1|TRBV10-1|NA|15|NA
CASSVGGGSYNEQFF
TGCGCCAGCAGTGTCGGTGGGGGGTCCTACAATGAGCAGTTCTTC
>TRBJ1-2|TRBV6-1|NA|14|NA
CASSEERGYDGYTF
TGTGCCAGCAGTGAAGAGAGGGGGTACGATGGCTACACCTTC
>TRBJ1-6|TRBV5-6|NA|16|NA
CASSLVRAGRNSPLHF
TGTGCCAGCAGCTTGGTTAGGGCGGGACGTAATTCACCCCTCCACTTT
>TRBJ2-7|TRBV27|NA|15|NA
CASSLRSGQNYEQYF
TGTGCCAGCAGTTTGAGAAGCGGACAGAACTACGAGCAGTACTTC
>TRBJ2-1|TRBV7-9|TRBD1|15|NA
CASSPRTGPLTEQFF
TGTGCCAGCAGCCCGCGGACAGGACCCCTAACTGAGCAGTTCTTC
>TRBJ1-2|TRBV28|NA|14|NA
CASSPRSSGQGYTF
TGTGCCAGCAGCCCCAGGTCTTCTGGCCAAGGCTACACCTTC
>TRBJ2-7|TRBV6-9|NA|16|NA
CASSSLKPYLAYEQYF
TGTGCCAGCAGTTCCCTCAAACCCTACCTAGCCTACGAGCAGTACTTC
>TRBJ2-1|TRBV3-1/TRBV3-2|TRBD2|15|NA
CASSQVSGSYNEQFF
TGTGCCAGCAGCCAAGTTAGCGGGAGCTACAATGAGCAGTTCTTC